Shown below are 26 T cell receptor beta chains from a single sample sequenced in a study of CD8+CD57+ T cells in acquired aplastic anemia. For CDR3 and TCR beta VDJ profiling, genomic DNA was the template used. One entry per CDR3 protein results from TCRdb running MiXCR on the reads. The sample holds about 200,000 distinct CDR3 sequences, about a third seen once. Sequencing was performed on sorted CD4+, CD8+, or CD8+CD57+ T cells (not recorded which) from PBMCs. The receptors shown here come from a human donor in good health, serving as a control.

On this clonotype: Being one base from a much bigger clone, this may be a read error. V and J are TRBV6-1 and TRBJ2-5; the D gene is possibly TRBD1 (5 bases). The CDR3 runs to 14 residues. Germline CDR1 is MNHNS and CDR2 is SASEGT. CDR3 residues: CASSPQTAQGTQYF. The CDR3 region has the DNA TGTGCCAGCAGCCCCCAGACAGCTCAAGGGACCCAGTACTTC.

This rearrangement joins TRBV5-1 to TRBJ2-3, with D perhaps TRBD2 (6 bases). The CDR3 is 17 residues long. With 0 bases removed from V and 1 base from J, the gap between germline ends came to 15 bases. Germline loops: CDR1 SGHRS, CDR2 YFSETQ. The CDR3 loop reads CASSLDGSGTGTDTQYF. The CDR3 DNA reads TGCGCCAGCAGCTTGGACGGTAGCGGTACTGGCACAGATACGCAGTATTTT.

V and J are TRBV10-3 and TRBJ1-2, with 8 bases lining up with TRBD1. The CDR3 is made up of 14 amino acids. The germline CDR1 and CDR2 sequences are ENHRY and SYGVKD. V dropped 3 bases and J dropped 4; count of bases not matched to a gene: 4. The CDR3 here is CAISDQGAIYGYTF. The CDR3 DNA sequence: TGTGCCATCAGTGACCAGGGGGCAATCTATGGCTACACCTTC.

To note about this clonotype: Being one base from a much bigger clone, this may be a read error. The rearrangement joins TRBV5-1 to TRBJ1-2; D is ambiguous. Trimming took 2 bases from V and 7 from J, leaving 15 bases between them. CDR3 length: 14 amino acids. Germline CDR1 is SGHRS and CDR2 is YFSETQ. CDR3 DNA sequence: TGCGCCAGCAGCTTCCTGAGTGGTGGAGGTGGCTACACCTTC. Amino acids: CASSFLSGGGGYTF.

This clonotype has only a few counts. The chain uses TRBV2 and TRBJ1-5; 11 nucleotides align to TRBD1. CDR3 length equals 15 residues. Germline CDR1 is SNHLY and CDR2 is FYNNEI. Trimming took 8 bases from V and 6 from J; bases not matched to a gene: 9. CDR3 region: CASSLGQGVGQPQHF. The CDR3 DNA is TGTGCCAGCTCATTGGGACAGGGGGTCGGTCAGCCCCAGCATTTT. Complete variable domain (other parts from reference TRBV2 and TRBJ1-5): EPEVTQTPSHQVTQMGQEVILRCVPISNHLYFYWYRQILGQKVEFLVSFYNNEISEKSEIFDDQFSVERPDGSNFTLKIRSTKLEDSAMYFCASSLGQGVGQPQHFGDGTRLSIL.

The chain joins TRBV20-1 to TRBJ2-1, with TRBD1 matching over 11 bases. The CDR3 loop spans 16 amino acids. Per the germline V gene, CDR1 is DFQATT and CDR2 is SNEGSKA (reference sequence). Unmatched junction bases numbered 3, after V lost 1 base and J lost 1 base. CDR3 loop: CSARGGTGGSYNEQFF. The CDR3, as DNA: TGCAGTGCTAGAGGAGGGACAGGGGGTTCCTACAATGAGCAGTTCTTC.

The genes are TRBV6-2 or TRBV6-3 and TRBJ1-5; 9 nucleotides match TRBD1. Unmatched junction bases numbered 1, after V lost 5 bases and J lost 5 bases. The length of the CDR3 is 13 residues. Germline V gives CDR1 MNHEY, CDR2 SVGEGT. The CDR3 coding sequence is TGTGCCAGCAGTGGACAGGGGTATCAGCCCCAGCATTTT. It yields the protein CASSGQGYQPQHF.

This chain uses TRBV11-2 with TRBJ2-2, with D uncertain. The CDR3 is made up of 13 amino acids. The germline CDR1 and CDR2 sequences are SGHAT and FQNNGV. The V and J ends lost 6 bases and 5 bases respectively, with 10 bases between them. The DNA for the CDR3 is TGTGCCAGCAGTCCTATCGAGACCGGGGAGCTGTTTTTT. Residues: CASSPIETGELFF.

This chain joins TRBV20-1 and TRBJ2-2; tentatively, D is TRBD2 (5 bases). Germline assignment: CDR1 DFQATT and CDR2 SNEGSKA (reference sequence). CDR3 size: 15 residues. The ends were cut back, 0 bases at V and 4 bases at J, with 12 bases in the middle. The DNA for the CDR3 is TGCAGTGCTAGAGATCGGGGTAGAGGCACCGGGGAGCTGTTTTTT. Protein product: CSARDRGRGTGELFF.

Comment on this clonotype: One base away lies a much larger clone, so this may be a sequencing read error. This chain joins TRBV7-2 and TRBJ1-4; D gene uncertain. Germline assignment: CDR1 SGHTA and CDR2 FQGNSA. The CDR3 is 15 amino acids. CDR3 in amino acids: CANSENGAANEKLFF. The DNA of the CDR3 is TGTGCCAACAGCGAAAACGGTGCAGCTAATGAAAAACTGTTTTTT.

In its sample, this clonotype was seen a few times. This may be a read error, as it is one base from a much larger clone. The chain's CDR3 is CASRTEGSYEQYF. In nucleotides, the CDR3 is TGTGCCAGTAGGACAGAGGGCTCCTACGAGCAGTACTTC. This chain links TRBV19 with TRBJ2-7; the D call may be TRBD1 or TRBD2 (5 bases each). Trimming took off 6 bases at V and 0 bases at J, with 9 bases between the two ends. The germline V gene encodes CDR1 LNHDA and CDR2 SQIVND (reference sequence). The CDR3 loop spans 13 amino acids.

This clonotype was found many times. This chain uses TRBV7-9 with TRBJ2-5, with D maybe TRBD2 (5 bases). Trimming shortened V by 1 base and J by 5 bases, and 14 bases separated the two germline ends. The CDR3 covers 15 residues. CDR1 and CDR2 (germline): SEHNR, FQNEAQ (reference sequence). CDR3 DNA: TGTGCCAGCAGCTTAGGGTTACTAGGAGGTGAGACCCAGTACTTC. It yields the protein CASSLGLLGGETQYF. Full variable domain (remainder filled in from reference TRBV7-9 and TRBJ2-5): DTGVSQNPRHKITKRGQNVTFRCDPISEHNRLYWYRQTLGQGPEFLTYFQNEAQLEKSRLLSDRFSAERPKGSFSTLEIQRTEQGDSAMYLCASSLGLLGGETQYFGPGTRLLVL.

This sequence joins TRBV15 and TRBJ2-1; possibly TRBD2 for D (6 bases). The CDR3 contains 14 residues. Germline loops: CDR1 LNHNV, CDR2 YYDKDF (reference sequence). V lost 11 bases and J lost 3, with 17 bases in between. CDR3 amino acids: CAASRLGDYNEQFF. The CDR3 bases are TGTGCCGCGTCCAGACTAGGGGACTACAATGAGCAGTTCTTC. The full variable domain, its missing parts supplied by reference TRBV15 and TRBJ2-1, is DAMVIQNPRYQVTQFGKPVTLSCSQTLNHNVMYWYQQKSSQAPKLLFHYYDKDFNNEADTPDNFQSRRPNTSFCFLDIRSPGLGDTAMYLCAASRLGDYNEQFFGPGTRLTVL.

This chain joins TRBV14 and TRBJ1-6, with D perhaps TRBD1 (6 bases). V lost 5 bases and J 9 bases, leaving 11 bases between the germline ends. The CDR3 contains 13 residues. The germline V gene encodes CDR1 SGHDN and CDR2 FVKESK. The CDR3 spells CASSSGQTSPLHF. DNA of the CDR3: TGTGCCAGCAGCTCTGGACAGACTTCACCCCTCCACTTT.

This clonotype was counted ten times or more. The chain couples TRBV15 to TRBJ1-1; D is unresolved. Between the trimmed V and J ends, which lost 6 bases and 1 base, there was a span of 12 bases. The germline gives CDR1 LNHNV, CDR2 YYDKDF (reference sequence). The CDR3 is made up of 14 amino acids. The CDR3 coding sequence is TGTGCCACCAGGATAGGGCCAGCGAACACTGAAGCTTTCTTT. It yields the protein CATRIGPANTEAFF.

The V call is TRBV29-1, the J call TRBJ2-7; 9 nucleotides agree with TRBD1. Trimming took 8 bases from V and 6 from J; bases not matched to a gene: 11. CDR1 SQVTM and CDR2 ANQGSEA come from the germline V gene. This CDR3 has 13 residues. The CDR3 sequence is CSLERDRVGEQYF. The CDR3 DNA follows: TGCAGCTTAGAACGGGACAGGGTCGGCGAGCAGTACTTC.

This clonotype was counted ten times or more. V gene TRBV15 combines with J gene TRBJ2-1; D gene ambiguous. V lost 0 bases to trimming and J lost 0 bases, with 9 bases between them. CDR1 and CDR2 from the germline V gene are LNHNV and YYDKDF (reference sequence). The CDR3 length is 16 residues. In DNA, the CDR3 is TGTGCCACCAGCAGAGATCGAGGCAGCTCCTACAATGAGCAGTTCTTC. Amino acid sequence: CATSRDRGSSYNEQFF.

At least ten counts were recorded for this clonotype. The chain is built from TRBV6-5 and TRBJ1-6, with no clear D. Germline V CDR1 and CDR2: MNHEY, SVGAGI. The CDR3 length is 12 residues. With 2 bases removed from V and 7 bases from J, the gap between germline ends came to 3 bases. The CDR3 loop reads CASSYANSPLHF. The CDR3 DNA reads TGTGCCAGCAGTTACGCCAATTCACCCCTCCACTTT.

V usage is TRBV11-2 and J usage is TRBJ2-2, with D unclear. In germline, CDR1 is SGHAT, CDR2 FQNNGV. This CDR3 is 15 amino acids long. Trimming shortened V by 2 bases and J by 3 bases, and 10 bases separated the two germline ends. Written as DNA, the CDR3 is TGTGCCAGCAGCTTACCCAATCCTGACACCGGGGAGCTGTTTTTT. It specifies CASSLPNPDTGELFF.

The CDR3 DNA follows: TGTGCCAGCCAAAAGGGTCCGGGAGCTTACACCGGGGAGCTGTTTTTT. It translates to CASQKGPGAYTGELFF. V usage is TRBV2 and J usage is TRBJ2-2, with D tentatively TRBD2 (6 bases). Germline lookup yields CDR1 SNHLY and CDR2 FYNNEI. Trimming left V 8 bases short and J 3 bases short, with 19 bases between. The CDR3 is made up of 16 amino acids.

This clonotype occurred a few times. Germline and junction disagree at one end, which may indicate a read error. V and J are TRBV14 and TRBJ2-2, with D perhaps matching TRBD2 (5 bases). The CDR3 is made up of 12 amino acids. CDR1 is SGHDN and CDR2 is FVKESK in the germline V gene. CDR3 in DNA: TGTGCCAGCAGCCCGAACACCGGGGAGCTGCTTTTT. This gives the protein CASSPNTGELLF.

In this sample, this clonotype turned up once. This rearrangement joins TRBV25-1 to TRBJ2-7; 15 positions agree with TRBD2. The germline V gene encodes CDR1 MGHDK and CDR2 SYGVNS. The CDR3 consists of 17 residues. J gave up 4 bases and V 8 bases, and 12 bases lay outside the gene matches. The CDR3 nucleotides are TGTGCCAGCGTCCGGACTAGCGGGGGGGCCGATCGGTACGAGCAGTACTTC. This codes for CASVRTSGGADRYEQYF.

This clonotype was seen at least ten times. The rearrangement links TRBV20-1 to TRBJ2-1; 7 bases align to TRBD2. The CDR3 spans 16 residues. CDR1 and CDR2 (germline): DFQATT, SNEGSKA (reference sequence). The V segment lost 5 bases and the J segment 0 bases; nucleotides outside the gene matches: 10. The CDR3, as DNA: TGCAGTGCTTTTGCCTTAACTAGCGCCTCCTACAATGAGCAGTTCTTC. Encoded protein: CSAFALTSASYNEQFF.

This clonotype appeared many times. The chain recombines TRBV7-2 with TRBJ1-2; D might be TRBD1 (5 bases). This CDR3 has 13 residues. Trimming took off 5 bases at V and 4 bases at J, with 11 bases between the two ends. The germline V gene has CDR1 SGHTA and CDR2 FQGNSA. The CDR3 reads CASSPRVGYGYTF. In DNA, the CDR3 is TGTGCCAGCAGCCCCAGGGTCGGCTATGGCTACACCTTC.

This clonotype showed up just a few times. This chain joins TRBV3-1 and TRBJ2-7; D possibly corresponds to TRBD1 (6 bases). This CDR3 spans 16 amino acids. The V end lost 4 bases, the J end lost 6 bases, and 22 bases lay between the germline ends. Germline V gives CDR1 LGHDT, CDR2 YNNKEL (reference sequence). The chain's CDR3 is CASSRLGVVGRGEQYF. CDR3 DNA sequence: TGTGCCAGCAGCCGCCTCGGGGTTGTGGGCAGGGGCGAGCAGTACTTC.

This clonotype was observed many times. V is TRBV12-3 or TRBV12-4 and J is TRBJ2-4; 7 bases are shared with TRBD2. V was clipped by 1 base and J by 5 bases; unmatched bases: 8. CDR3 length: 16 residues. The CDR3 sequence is CASSLGVGLAENIQYF. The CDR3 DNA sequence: TGTGCCAGCAGTTTAGGGGTAGGGCTAGCGGAAAACATTCAGTACTTC.